This T cell receptor (beta chain) was obtained from a study of T cell responses to AZD1222 COVID-19 vaccine. TCRdb's table, derived via immunoSEQ multiplex PCR, lists solely in-frame clones and lacks some. The sample shows approximately 100,000 clones, approximately 87% of them seen only once. Germline lookup yields CDR1 LNHDA and CDR2 SQIVND (reference sequence). V trimming: 3 bases; J trimming: 8 bases; junction bases outside the gene matches: 7. This CDR3 comprises 16 residues. The sample consisted of peripheral blood, taken on day 0 of AZD1222 vaccination. V and J are TRBV19 and TRBJ1-6, with 10 bases fitting TRBD1. The TCR originated in an adult in good health. The CDR3 reads CASSIFPGQGDSPLHF. CDR3 DNA: TGTGCCAGTAGTATTTTCCCCGGACAGGGGGATTCACCCCTCCACTTT.